A selection of T cell receptor beta chains follows, all from one sample in a study of T-cell reconstitution after alpha-beta-depleted transplantation in children. TCRdb ran MiXCR on the PCR reads and lists one entry per CDR3 protein. The repertoire consists of approximately 200,000 distinct CDR3 sequences, with roughly 6.5% occurring once and the leading ten covering about 4.4%. The input for sequencing was PBMCs, taken before TCRalphabeta/CD19-depleted stem cell transplant. The origin of the receptors is a girl less than two years old with combined immunodeficiency, due to receive a stem cell transplant. Each CDR3 is given with its conserved first and last residue.

CDR3: CASSLEVWGASYEQYF; V: TRBV7-9; J: TRBJ2-7
CDR3: CAISESRISGTDTQYF; V: TRBV10-3; J: TRBJ2-3
CDR3: CASSPRWPYEQYF; V: TRBV12-3/TRBV12-4; J: TRBJ2-7
CDR3: CASSLSPGSYNEQFF; V: TRBV7-3; J: TRBJ2-1
CDR3: CASSPTRGGGETQYF; V: TRBV5-1; J: TRBJ2-5
CDR3: CAISESTGVYEQYF; V: TRBV10-3; J: TRBJ2-7
CDR3: CASSLVESLETQYF; V: TRBV5-1; J: TRBJ2-5
CDR3: CASSPGLSGNEQFF; V: TRBV4-3; J: TRBJ2-1
CDR3: CASGGMIQETQYF; V: TRBV2; J: TRBJ2-5
CDR3: CASSPPGVLSNEQYF; V: TRBV18; J: TRBJ2-7
CDR3: CSARSADGNTDTQYF; V: TRBV20-1; J: TRBJ2-3
CDR3: CASSPSGWLGGHEQYF; V: TRBV14; J: TRBJ2-7
CDR3: CASSPIPGAVDEQFF; V: TRBV5-6; J: TRBJ2-1
CDR3: CASSSGSGQGPPVVQYF; V: TRBV7-9; J: TRBJ2-7
CDR3: CSARASWNQPQHF; V: TRBV20-1; J: TRBJ1-5
CDR3: CASSSGTSGDEQFF; V: TRBV7-3; J: TRBJ2-1
CDR3: CASSLLFRWTQYF; V: TRBV11-2; J: TRBJ2-5
CDR3: CASSQPNRGAYGYTF; V: TRBV4-1; J: TRBJ1-2
CDR3: CASSLNADQPQHF; V: TRBV7-2; J: TRBJ1-5
CDR3: CASSPTGAEQFF; V: TRBV5-1; J: TRBJ2-1
CDR3: CSVGRTSGSYEQYF; V: TRBV20-1; J: TRBJ2-7
CDR3: CASSFDIYGGGTTDTQYF; V: TRBV12-3/TRBV12-4; J: TRBJ2-3
CDR3: CASSLVGGHYNEQFF; V: TRBV7-6; J: TRBJ2-1
CDR3: CSFIGGYGTGTQYF; V: TRBV20-1; J: TRBJ2-3
CDR3: CASSLYPGAGGQETQYF; V: TRBV5-6; J: TRBJ2-5
CDR3: CASSLPNTEAFF; V: TRBV28; J: TRBJ1-1
CDR3: CASSQDLRAGGPYNEQFF; V: TRBV3-1; J: TRBJ2-1
CDR3: CSVESGESDTQYF; V: TRBV29-1; J: TRBJ2-3
CDR3: CATSDAGQGLHEQYF; V: TRBV24-1; J: TRBJ2-7
CDR3: CASSLGPITDTQYF; V: TRBV6-5; J: TRBJ2-3
CDR3: CASSLAGRENTEAFF; V: TRBV5-6; J: TRBJ1-1
CDR3: CASARSETQYF; V: TRBV12-3/TRBV12-4; J: TRBJ2-5
CDR3: CSARTTSGGGDNEQFF; V: TRBV20-1; J: TRBJ2-1
CDR3: CASSPSGHSYNEQFF; V: TRBV18; J: TRBJ2-1
CDR3: CSVVARGGYEQYF; V: TRBV29-1; J: TRBJ2-7
CDR3: CSVEDFGDYNEQFF; V: TRBV29-1; J: TRBJ2-1
CDR3: CASSTGQGLTEAFF; V: TRBV5-1; J: TRBJ1-1
CDR3: CASSLRDLNTEAFF; V: TRBV7-2; J: TRBJ1-1
CDR3: CSVARMSSYNEQFF; V: TRBV29-1; J: TRBJ2-1
CDR3: CASRGSGGAVKPIQYF; V: TRBV2; J: TRBJ2-4
CDR3: CASSLTGTRHNEQFF; V: TRBV5-1; J: TRBJ2-1
CDR3: CASRNQDRQQETQYF; V: TRBV6-1; J: TRBJ2-5
CDR3: CATDREGNQPQHF; V: TRBV15; J: TRBJ1-5
CDR3: CASSLASQYEQYF; V: TRBV7-6; J: TRBJ2-7
CDR3: CASSVRLAGGNTGELFF; V: TRBV19; J: TRBJ2-2
CDR3: CSVEDWEGGSTYNEQFF; V: TRBV29-1; J: TRBJ2-1
CDR3: CASSKEGVGQGVTDTQYF; V: TRBV21-1; J: TRBJ2-3
CDR3: CASSKSGTVGKTGELFF; V: TRBV6-2/TRBV6-3; J: TRBJ2-2
CDR3: CASSYADGYELYF; V: TRBV6-5; J: TRBJ2-7
CDR3: CASRLLAGGILTHYNEQFF; V: TRBV27; J: TRBJ2-1
CDR3: CASSLSPPEQFF; V: TRBV7-9; J: TRBJ2-1